This entry concerns a single TCR beta chain. With 60 Vbeta and 13 Jbeta primers, the PCR was carried out. Assay: immunoSEQ multiplex PCR; the TCRdb copy retains only in-frame clones and omits some. Of roughly 140,000 clones listed, over 75% are singletons. The data were taken from a study of cytomegalovirus exposure and HLA in healthy donors. The CDR3 runs to 15 residues. With 1 base clipped from V and 2 bases from J, the junction kept 4 bases outside the gene matches. Germline CDR1 and CDR2: SEHNR and FQNEAQ (reference sequence). The V and J genes are TRBV7-9 and TRBJ1-2; 7 bases are a match to TRBD1. The sample comprised PBMCs. This TCR was sampled from a man aged 30 to 39 in good health and CMV-seropositive. The CDR3 DNA follows: TGTGCCAGCAGCTTAGGAGGGGGCGGAAACTATGGCTACACCTTC. Translation gives CASSLGGGGNYGYTF.